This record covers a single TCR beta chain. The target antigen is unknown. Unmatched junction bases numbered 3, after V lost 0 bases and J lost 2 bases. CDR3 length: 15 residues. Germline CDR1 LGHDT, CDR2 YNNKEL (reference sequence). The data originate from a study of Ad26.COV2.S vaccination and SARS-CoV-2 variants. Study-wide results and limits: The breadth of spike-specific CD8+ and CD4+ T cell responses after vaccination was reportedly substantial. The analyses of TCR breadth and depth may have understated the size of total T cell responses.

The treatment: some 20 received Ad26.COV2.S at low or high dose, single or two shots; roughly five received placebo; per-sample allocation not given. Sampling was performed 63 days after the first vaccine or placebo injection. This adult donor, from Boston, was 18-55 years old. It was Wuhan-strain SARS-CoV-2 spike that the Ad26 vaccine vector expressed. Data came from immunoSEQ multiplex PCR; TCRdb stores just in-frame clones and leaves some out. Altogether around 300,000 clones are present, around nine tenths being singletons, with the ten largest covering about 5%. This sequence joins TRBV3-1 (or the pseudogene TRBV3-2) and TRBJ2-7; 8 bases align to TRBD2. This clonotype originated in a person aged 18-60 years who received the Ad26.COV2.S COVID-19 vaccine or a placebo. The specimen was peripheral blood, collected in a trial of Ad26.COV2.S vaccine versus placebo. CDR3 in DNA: TGTGCCAGCAGCCAAGATACTAGCGGCGCCTACGAGCAGTACTTC. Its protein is CASSQDTSGAYEQYF.